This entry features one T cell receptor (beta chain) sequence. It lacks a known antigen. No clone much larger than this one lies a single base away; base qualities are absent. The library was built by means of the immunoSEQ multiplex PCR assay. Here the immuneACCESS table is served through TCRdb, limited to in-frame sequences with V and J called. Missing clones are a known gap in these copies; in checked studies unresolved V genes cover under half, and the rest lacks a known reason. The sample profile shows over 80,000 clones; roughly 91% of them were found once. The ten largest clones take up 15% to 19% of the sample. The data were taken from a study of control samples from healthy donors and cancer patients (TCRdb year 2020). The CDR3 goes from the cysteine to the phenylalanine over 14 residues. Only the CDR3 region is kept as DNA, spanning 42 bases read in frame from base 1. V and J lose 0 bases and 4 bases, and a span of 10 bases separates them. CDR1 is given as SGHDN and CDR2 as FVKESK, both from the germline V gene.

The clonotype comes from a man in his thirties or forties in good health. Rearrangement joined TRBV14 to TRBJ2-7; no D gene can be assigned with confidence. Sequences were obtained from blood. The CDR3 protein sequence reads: CASSQDPYYYEQYF. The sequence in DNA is TGTGCCAGCAGCCAAGACCCCTATTATTACGAGCAGTACTTC.